The 29 T cell receptor beta chains listed next were all sequenced from one sample in a study of blood T cells in healthy people across ages. Together with a sample-barcoded 5' primer, a J-beta primer mix was included in a second PCR lasting about 7 to 11 cycles. TCRdb re-derived calls from the 5' RACE reads in MiXCR, one entry per CDR3 protein. The data hold some 1.5 million distinct CDR3 sequences, with approximately 42% observed a single time. Sequenced: blood. The origin of the receptors is a woman aged 18-30 years in good health.

This clonotype was detected only a few times. The chain combines TRBV20-1 with TRBJ2-1; 8 positions agree with TRBD2. Germline loops: CDR1 DFQATT, CDR2 SNEGSKA (reference sequence). V was pared by 6 bases and J by 6 bases, with 4 bases of the junction left unmatched. This CDR3 contains 12 residues. The CDR3 nucleotides read TGCAGTGCCGCCGGGACTAGCAATGAGCAGTTCTTC. It codes for CSAAGTSNEQFF.

The chain is built from TRBV27 and TRBJ2-6; D not resolved. Trimming left V 3 bases short and J 2 bases short, with 5 bases between. CDR1 and CDR2 from the germline V gene are MNHEY and SMNVEV (reference sequence). The CDR3 sequence is 14 residues long. The CDR3 spells CASSFSTGANVLTF. CDR3 DNA sequence: TGTGCCAGCAGTTTCTCGACTGGGGCCAACGTCCTGACTTTC. The whole variable domain, remainder taken from reference TRBV27 and TRBJ2-6, is EAQVTQNPRYLITVTGKKLTVTCSQNMNHEYMSWYRQDPGLGLRQIYYSMNVEVTDKGDVPEGYKVSRKEKRNFPLILESPSPNQTSLYFCASSFSTGANVLTFGAGSRLTVL.

This CDR3 is CASSPSGGDEKLFF. CDR3 DNA sequence: TGTGCCAGCAGCCCATCGGGGGGGGATGAAAAACTGTTTTTT. This chain joins TRBV6-6 and TRBJ1-4; the D gene is possibly TRBD1 (5 bases). The length of the CDR3 is 14 residues. The germline CDR1 and CDR2 sequences are MNHNY and SVGAGI (reference sequence). Trimming cost V 6 bases and J 6 bases, with 14 bases left between them.

V is TRBV7-9 and J is TRBJ2-3; D possibly corresponds to TRBD2 (6 bases). Between the trimmed V and J ends, which lost 5 bases and 2 bases, there was a span of 14 bases. Per the germline V gene, CDR1 is SEHNR and CDR2 is FQNEAQ (reference sequence). The CDR3 loop spans 15 amino acids. CDR3 sequence: CASSPRDGYTDTQYF. CDR3 coding DNA: TGTGCCAGCAGCCCGCGGGACGGATACACAGATACGCAGTATTTT.

V gene TRBV27 combines with J gene TRBJ2-7, with D unresolved. V lost 2 bases and J lost 4, with 9 bases in between. The CDR3 length is 13 residues. Per germline, CDR1 MNHEY and CDR2 SMNVEV (reference sequence). The CDR3 region has the DNA TGTGCCAGCAGTTTAAGTCTTAATTACGAGCAGTACTTC. This gives the protein CASSLSLNYEQYF.

The V and J genes are TRBV12-3 or TRBV12-4 and TRBJ1-2; 7 bases agree with TRBD1. Trimming took 5 bases from V and 7 from J; bases not matched to a gene: 4. The CDR3 is 12 residues long. In DNA form, the CDR3 reads TGTGCCAGCAGTGTCGGGACAGTTGGCTACACCTTC. Translation gives CASSVGTVGYTF.

This clonotype was detected only a few times. V and J are TRBV6-7 and TRBJ1-2; D gene uncertain. TRBV6-7 is placed among ORFs of uncertain function. Trimming pared 2 bases from V and 10 bases from J, leaving 11 bases between. The CDR3 loop spans 12 amino acids. The CDR3 here is CASSYNEEFYTF. Here the CDR3 DNA reads TGTGCCAGCAGTTACAATGAGGAATTCTACACCTTC.

The chain has TRBV4-3 and TRBJ2-1; TRBD2 matches 8 bases. The CDR3 is 16 amino acids. V was pared by 0 bases and J by 8 bases, with 9 bases of the junction left unmatched. Germline V gives CDR1 LGHNA, CDR2 YSLEER. As DNA, the CDR3 is TGCGCCAGCAGCCAAGATTTAAGCGGGAGTCTGGATGAGCAGTTCTTC. Protein product: CASSQDLSGSLDEQFF.

In its sample, this clonotype was seen a few times. V and J are TRBV4-3 and TRBJ1-1; 8 bases fit TRBD1. Per the germline V gene, CDR1 is LGHNA and CDR2 is YSLEER. There are 15 residues in the CDR3. Trimming removed 0 bases from V and 5 bases from J; junction bases left unmatched: 5. The CDR3 here is CASSQDAGGPTEAFF. For the CDR3, the DNA is TGCGCCAGCAGCCAAGATGCAGGGGGCCCAACTGAAGCTTTCTTT.

The sample holds a few counts of this clonotype. The chain is built from TRBV5-1 and TRBJ2-3, with TRBD1 identical over 7 bases. The CDR3 runs 17 residues. The V and J ends lost 3 bases and 0 bases, in that order; junction bases with no gene match: 10. The germline V gene encodes CDR1 SGHRS and CDR2 YFSETQ. CDR3 amino acids: CASSSGQVPLSTDTQYF. As DNA, the CDR3 is TGCGCCAGCAGCTCTGGACAGGTCCCCCTTAGCACAGATACGCAGTATTTT. The whole variable domain, remainder taken from reference TRBV5-1 and TRBJ2-3, is KAGVTQTPRYLIKTRGQQVTLSCSPISGHRSVSWYQQTPGQGLQFLFEYFSETQRNKGNFPGRFSGRQFSNSRSEMNVSTLELGDSALYLCASSSGQVPLSTDTQYFGPGTRLTVL.

The rearrangement links TRBV2 to TRBJ2-6, with a tentative D call TRBD1 (5 bases). The CDR3 loop spans 15 amino acids. Trimming pared 6 bases from V and 4 bases from J, leaving 13 bases between. The germline V gene encodes CDR1 SNHLY and CDR2 FYNNEI. The CDR3 region is CASRSQGLGANVLTF. As DNA, the CDR3 is TGTGCCAGCAGATCCCAGGGTCTCGGGGCCAACGTCCTGACTTTC. The full variable domain, rest sourced from reference TRBV2 and TRBJ2-6, is EPEVTQTPSHQVTQMGQEVILRCVPISNHLYFYWYRQILGQKVEFLVSFYNNEISEKSEIFDDQFSVERPDGSNFTLKIRSTKLEDSAMYFCASRSQGLGANVLTFGAGSRLTVL.

This clonotype showed up just a few times. V is TRBV27 and J is TRBJ2-3; D not resolved. CDR3 size: 13 residues. From germline, CDR1 is MNHEY and CDR2 SMNVEV (reference sequence). The V gene lost 5 bases and the J gene lost 2 bases, with 8 bases spanning the gap. The chain's CDR3 is CASSIYNTDTQYF. The CDR3 nucleotides are TGTGCCAGCAGTATCTACAACACAGATACGCAGTATTTT.

This clonotype was counted once. The V call is TRBV7-9, the J call TRBJ1-1; weak D call: TRBD1 (6 bases). The CDR3 covers 16 residues. Germline CDR1 reads SEHNR; CDR2 reads FQNEAQ (reference sequence). The V and J ends lost 10 bases and 0 bases respectively, with 21 bases between them. This chain's CDR3 is CANSPGVDGMNTEAFF. In nucleotides, the CDR3 is TGTGCCAACTCCCCAGGGGTGGACGGAATGAACACTGAAGCTTTCTTT.

The chain couples TRBV4-2 to TRBJ2-5, with 7 bases lining up with TRBD2. Gene TRBJ2-1 matches the end of the DNA better, so the J call may be wrong. Germline assignment: CDR1 LGHNA and CDR2 YNFKEQ. The CDR3 is made up of 16 amino acids. The CDR3 sequence: CASSQVGGLEEETQFF. In DNA, the CDR3 is TGTGCCAGCAGCCAAGTAGGTGGACTAGAAGAGGAGACCCAGTTCTTC.

The chain is built from TRBV20-1 and TRBJ1-2; 8 nucleotides match TRBD1. The trim removed 6 bases at V and 2 bases at J, leaving 5 bases unmatched. The length of the CDR3 is 13 residues. CDR1 is DFQATT and CDR2 is SNEGSKA in the germline V gene (reference sequence). CDR3 DNA sequence: TGCAGTGCGGACCACAGGGGGAACTATGGCTACACCTTC. This sequence encodes CSADHRGNYGYTF.

J is TRBJ2-3 and V is TRBV12-3 or TRBV12-4, with 7 bases aligning to TRBD2. The CDR3 totals 16 residues. V lost 6 bases to trimming and J lost 5 bases; unmatched junction nucleotides: 14. Written as DNA, the CDR3 is TGTGCCAGCAGCCCCGGTGCGGCGGGGGTGAGAGATACGCAGTATTTT. Protein product: CASSPGAAGVRDTQYF.

The genes are TRBV15 and TRBJ2-5; TRBD2 matches 10 bases. The DNA matches TRBJ2-7 better at its end, which makes the J call doubtful. Germline assignment: CDR1 LNHNV and CDR2 YYDKDF (reference sequence). There are 15 residues in the CDR3. The CDR3 loop is CATSATRLAGSEQYF. The CDR3 DNA sequence: TGTGCCACCAGCGCCACGAGACTAGCGGGCTCCGAGCAGTACTTC.

This chain joins TRBV6-1 and TRBJ2-3, with D perhaps TRBD2 (6 bases). Germline V gene data show CDR1 as MNHNS and CDR2 as SASEGT. This CDR3 comprises 13 residues. V shed 7 bases and J shed 5 bases, with 13 bases lying between them. The CDR3 nucleotides are TGTGCCAGCACCTACGGGGGTGTAGATACGCAGTATTTT. Its protein product is CASTYGGVDTQYF.

V usage is TRBV5-1 and J usage is TRBJ2-1; either TRBD1 or TRBD2 may supply D (5 bases each). The V gene lost 3 bases and the J gene lost 5 bases, with 12 bases spanning the gap. CDR1 is SGHRS, CDR2 YFSETQ, per germline. This CDR3 is 14 amino acids long. Here the CDR3 DNA reads TGCGCCAGCAGCTCGGGACCGCCAAACAATGAGCAGTTCTTC. Amino acid sequence: CASSSGPPNNEQFF.

The CDR3 is CASSLFGEGEQFF. The CDR3, as DNA: TGTGCCAGCAGCTTATTTGGGGAGGGTGAGCAGTTCTTC. V is TRBV7-9 and J is TRBJ2-1; 7 bases line up with TRBD2. CDR3 length: 13 residues. CDR1 is SEHNR and CDR2 is FQNEAQ in the germline V gene (reference sequence). With V trimmed by 2 bases and J by 9 bases, 4 bases remained unmatched. Variable domain in full (rest from reference TRBV7-9 and TRBJ2-1): DTGVSQNPRHKITKRGQNVTFRCDPISEHNRLYWYRQTLGQGPEFLTYFQNEAQLEKSRLLSDRFSAERPKGSFSTLEIQRTEQGDSAMYLCASSLFGEGEQFFGPGTRLTVL.

The chain employs TRBV19 and TRBJ2-7; D might be TRBD1 (5 bases). Between the trimmed V and J ends, which lost 9 bases and 7 bases, there was a span of 22 bases. CDR1 LNHDA and CDR2 SQIVND come from the germline V gene (reference sequence). The CDR3 loop spans 14 amino acids. As DNA, the CDR3 is TGTGCCAGCCGCGTTAGGGGTGGATACAATGAGCAGTACTTC. It is translated as CASRVRGGYNEQYF. The whole variable domain, filled in from reference TRBV19 and TRBJ2-7, reads DGGITQSPKYLFRKEGQNVTLSCEQNLNHDAMYWYRQDPGQGLRLIYYSQIVNDFQKGDIAEGYSVSREKKESFPLTVTSAQKNPTAFYLCASRVRGGYNEQYFGPGTRLTVT.

This clonotype has only a few counts. The rearrangement links TRBV7-2 to TRBJ2-1; D ambiguous. V shed 4 bases and J shed 9 bases, with 16 bases lying between them. Germline lookup yields CDR1 SGHTA and CDR2 FQGNSA. The CDR3 has 14 amino acids. The CDR3 region is CASSSPRTASEQFF. DNA of the CDR3: TGTGCCAGCAGCTCGCCGAGGACGGCGAGTGAGCAGTTCTTC.

The CDR3 is CASTTGESTDTQYF. The CDR3 DNA sequence: TGCGCCAGCACCACGGGCGAGAGCACAGATACGCAGTATTTT. The chain recombines TRBV5-1 with TRBJ2-3; D unclear. This CDR3 comprises 14 residues. The germline gives CDR1 SGHRS, CDR2 YFSETQ. V lost 6 bases and J 0 bases, leaving 11 bases between the germline ends.

This clonotype was counted many times. This rearrangement joins TRBV29-1 to TRBJ2-1; 7 nucleotides line up with TRBD2. Germline-derived CDR1 and CDR2 are SQVTM and ANQGSEA. CDR3 size: 14 residues. V lost 1 base, J lost 6 bases, and 6 bases stayed unmatched. DNA of the CDR3: TGCAGCGTTGAAGGGCGCGGGAGAGGCAATGAGCAGTTCTTC. Translating it yields CSVEGRGRGNEQFF.

This rearrangement joins TRBV9 to TRBJ1-2, with D perhaps matching TRBD1 (5 bases). Per germline, CDR1 SGDLS and CDR2 YYNGEE. This CDR3 is 15 amino acids long. Trimming pared 0 bases from V and 0 bases from J, leaving 9 bases between. CDR3: CASSVAGGTNYGYTF. The CDR3 DNA follows: TGTGCCAGCAGCGTAGCGGGGGGAACTAACTATGGCTACACCTTC.

The V call is TRBV29-1, the J call TRBJ2-5, with D perhaps matching TRBD2 (6 bases). The V and J ends lost 0 bases and 1 base respectively, with 27 bases between them. CDR3 length equals 20 residues. Per the germline V gene, CDR1 is SQVTM and CDR2 is ANQGSEA. The CDR3 sequence is CSVEDGRAGSTRVPQETQYF. The CDR3 DNA is TGCAGCGTTGAAGATGGCAGGGCGGGGAGCACCAGGGTCCCCCAAGAGACCCAGTACTTC.

This clonotype was seen just once. The CDR3 protein is CASSLDYGYEQYF. In nucleotides, the CDR3 is TGTGCCAGCAGTTTAGACTACGGCTACGAGCAGTACTTC. J is TRBJ2-7 and V is TRBV28; possible D gene TRBD2, 5 bases. Germline CDR1 reads MDHEN; CDR2 reads SYDVKM. Trimming removed 2 bases from V and 3 bases from J, with 8 bases in between. The length of the CDR3 is 13 residues.

This clonotype came up once. The gene calls are TRBV14 and TRBJ1-6; perhaps TRBD1 as D (5 bases). Trimming removed 0 bases at V and 15 bases at J, with 18 bases between. The CDR3 is made up of 15 amino acids. Germline V gene sequence: CDR1 SGHDN, CDR2 FVKESK. The CDR3 sequence is CASSQDHTDKFDLHF. As DNA, the CDR3 is TGTGCCAGCAGCCAAGATCATACGGACAAATTTGACCTCCACTTT.

The rearrangement links TRBV12-3 or TRBV12-4 to TRBJ1-1, with D perhaps matching TRBD1 (5 bases). The V end was cut by 6 bases, the J end by 5 bases, with 22 bases between. This CDR3 is 16 amino acids long. In nucleotides, the CDR3 is TGTGCCAGCAGCTTAAGGTCTAGGGGCCGGGAAACTGAAGCTTTCTTT. Its protein product is CASSLRSRGRETEAFF.